This T cell receptor (beta chain) came from a study of pediatric ulcerative colitis. Here immunoSEQ multiplex PCR was the method, and the copy in TCRdb shows in-frame clones only, minus some. The data contain tens of thousands of clones, roughly two thirds of them singletons. Overall study results and limits: This repertoire reflects total lymphocytes rather than subpopulations like regulatory T cells. All ulcerative colitis patients, but no controls, carried a couple of rectal clonotypes.

About this clone: Its cognate antigen is unknown.

The junction had 14 bases not matched to a gene; V was cut back by 5 bases and J by 6 bases. This CDR3 has 16 amino acids. Germline V gene sequence: CDR1 LNHNV, CDR2 YYDKDF (reference sequence). During colonoscopy, one to two rectal pinch biopsies were collected. The chain combines TRBV15 with TRBJ1-1; the match to TRBD1 covers 8 bases. The source of this sequence is a boy between 10 and 17 years old with severe ulcerative colitis. Sequences were obtained from gut tissue. CDR3 in amino acids: CATSHNPDRAISEAFF. The CDR3 region has the DNA TGTGCCACCAGCCACAACCCGGACAGGGCTATCTCTGAAGCTTTCTTT.